This T cell receptor (beta chain) was documented in a study of neoadjuvant anti-PD-1 for oral cavity cancer. In the study overall: Nivolumab at 3 mg/kg was mostly given biweekly, three to four doses, pre-surgery.

CDR3 length: 15 amino acids. Germline values: CDR1 MRHNA, CDR2 SNTAGT. The junction had 3 bases not matched to a gene; V was cut back by 0 bases and J by 8 bases. This clone has only a few counts. Measured with immunoSEQ multiplex PCR; TCRdb has only the in-frame clones, and not every one. The sample yields some 6,700 clones, 74% seen once. The sequencing here drew on PBMCs, taken before nivolumab (anti-PD-1) treatment. The TCR originated in a person between 35 and 79 years old with oral cavity squamous cell carcinoma. The V and J genes are TRBV6-4 and TRBJ2-1; 11 nucleotides align to TRBD2. The CDR3 protein is CASSDSSGGADEQFF. In DNA, the CDR3 is TGTGCCAGCAGTGACTCTAGCGGGGGGGCAGATGAGCAGTTCTTC.